This TCR beta chain came from a study of T cell responses to AZD1222 COVID-19 vaccine. Analyses pooled second doses at about 4 or about 12 weeks. V was clipped by 5 bases and J by 1 base, with 11 bases between them. Germline values: CDR1 SEHNR, CDR2 FQNEAQ (reference sequence). The CDR3 spans 14 residues. Generated by immunoSEQ multiplex PCR, the TCRdb table keeps only in-frame clones and is missing some. The sample has 100,000 or so clones; 89% are singletons. This clone has a handful of counts. This TCR was recovered from an adult who received the AZD1222 COVID-19 vaccine. The chain joins TRBV7-9 to TRBJ1-1; maybe TRBD1 (5 bases). Sequencing used peripheral blood, obtained 28 days after the second AZD1222 dose. The CDR3 sequence is CASSATASNTEAFF. DNA of the CDR3: TGTGCCAGCAGCGCGACAGCCTCGAACACTGAAGCTTTCTTT.